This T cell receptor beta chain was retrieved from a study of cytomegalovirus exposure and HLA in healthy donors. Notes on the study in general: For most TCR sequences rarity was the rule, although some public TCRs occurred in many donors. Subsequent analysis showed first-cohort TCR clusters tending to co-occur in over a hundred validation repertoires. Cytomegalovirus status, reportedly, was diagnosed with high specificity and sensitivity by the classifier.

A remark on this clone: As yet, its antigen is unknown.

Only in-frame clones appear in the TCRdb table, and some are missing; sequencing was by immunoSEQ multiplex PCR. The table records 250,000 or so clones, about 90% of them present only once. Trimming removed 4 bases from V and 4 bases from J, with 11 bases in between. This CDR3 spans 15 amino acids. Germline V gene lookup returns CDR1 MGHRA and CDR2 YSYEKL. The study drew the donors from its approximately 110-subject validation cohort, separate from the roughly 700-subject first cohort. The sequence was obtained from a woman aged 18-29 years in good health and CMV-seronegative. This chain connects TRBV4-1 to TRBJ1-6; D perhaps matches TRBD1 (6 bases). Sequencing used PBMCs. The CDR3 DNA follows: TGCGCCAGCAGCCCAGGACAGACATATAATTCACCCCTCCACTTT. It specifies CASSPGQTYNSPLHF.